The present entry profiles one TCR beta chain with its context. Germline assignment: CDR1 SNHLY and CDR2 FYNNEI. Trimming removed 5 bases at V and 3 bases at J, with 14 bases between. The CDR3 totals 15 residues. Donors were Caucasian adults residing in Nashville, Tennessee, USA. The entry originates in a study of shared clonotypes between healthy human individuals. TCRdb keeps only in-frame clones here, not all; method: immunoSEQ multiplex PCR. The table shows 2 million to 2.5 million clones, with 93% occurring only once. The material sequenced was naive CD4+ T cells from PBMCs. Subset meaning: CD45RA+ positively selected. The chain links TRBV2 to TRBJ1-5; D may be TRBD1 (6 bases). The receptor's source is a man aged 18 to 30 in good health. Some clones in this sample may be carry-over from other donors' samples. The CDR3 DNA follows: TGTGCCAGCAGTCGTTACAGGGAAGTCAATCAGCCCCAGCATTTT. Translation gives CASSRYREVNQPQHF.